Listed here are 30 T cell receptor beta chains from one sample, sequenced in a study of blood T cell repertoires in COVID-19. TCRdb's copy holds only in-frame clones and misses some; the assay was immunoSEQ multiplex PCR. In the table there are roughly 76,000 clones, roughly 80% of which are singletons. The sample comprised peripheral blood. These receptors originate from a woman aged 65 to 85 with acute or convalescent COVID-19.

V usage is TRBV2 and J usage is TRBJ2-2; tentative D call: TRBD2 (5 bases). V shed 4 bases and J shed 0 bases, with 9 bases lying between them. Germline CDR1 is SNHLY and CDR2 is FYNNEI. The CDR3 contains 15 residues. The CDR3 region has the DNA TGTGCCAGCAGTGTATTCGGGGCGAACACCGGGGAGCTGTTTTTT. Amino acid sequence: CASSVFGANTGELFF.

This rearrangement joins TRBV2 to TRBJ2-1; 11 bases are shared with TRBD2. The CDR3 covers 13 residues. V shed 6 bases, J shed 7 bases, and the junction held 2 bases outside the gene matches. The germline CDR1 and CDR2 sequences are SNHLY and FYNNEI. The CDR3 loop reads CASSRLAGNEQFF. CDR3 bases: TGTGCCAGCAGCCGACTAGCGGGGAATGAGCAGTTCTTC.

The chain is built from TRBV7-3 and TRBJ1-1; D is ambiguous. The CDR3 covers 13 residues. Trimming removed 5 bases at V and 3 bases at J, with 10 bases between. Germline V gene data show CDR1 as SGHTA and CDR2 as FQGTGA. CDR3 amino acids: CASSERRDTEAFF. The DNA of the CDR3 is TGTGCCAGCAGCGAAAGACGGGACACTGAAGCTTTCTTT.

This sequence joins TRBV23-1 and TRBJ2-1; 10 bases agree with TRBD2. TRBV23-1 is filed as an ORF, its function uncertain. V shed 1 base and J 6 bases; nucleotides not matched to a gene: 18. The CDR3 runs to 20 residues. The CDR3 bases are TGCGCCAGCAGTCAATTTGAGGTCGGCAGGATGGCTAGCGGGGGCAATGAGCAGTTCTTC. As protein: CASSQFEVGRMASGGNEQFF.

The genes are TRBV5-5 and TRBJ2-1; perhaps TRBD1 as D (7 bases). This CDR3 spans 15 amino acids. From germline, CDR1 is SGHKS and CDR2 YYEKEE (reference sequence). V lost 0 bases and J lost 4, with 11 bases in between. The CDR3 region has the DNA TGTGCCAGCAGCTTGGCAGGGGGGAAATACAATGAGCAGTTCTTC. Translating gives CASSLAGGKYNEQFF.

This clone appeared once. V and J are TRBV12-3 or TRBV12-4 and TRBJ2-1; D uncertain. This CDR3 spans 13 amino acids. Trimming took 1 base from V and 7 from J, leaving 8 bases between them. CDR3 coding DNA: TGTGCCAGCAGTTTAGACAGAAGTAATGAGCAGTTCTTC. Amino acids: CASSLDRSNEQFF.

This clone was counted only a few times. The genes are TRBV27 and TRBJ1-4; 7 bases are shared with TRBD1. Germline CDR1 and CDR2: MNHEY and SMNVEV (reference sequence). Germline trimming cut 8 bases from V and 4 bases from J; bases unmatched to any gene: 7. The CDR3 loop spans 14 amino acids. Here the CDR3 reads CASRLDRSNEKLFF. CDR3 in DNA: TGTGCCAGCCGCTTGGACAGGAGTAATGAAAAACTGTTTTTT.

The chain is built from TRBV2 and TRBJ2-2; no firm D call. Germline V gives CDR1 SNHLY, CDR2 FYNNEI. The CDR3 is 13 residues long. The germline V and J ends were trimmed by 4 bases and 8 bases, with 11 bases remaining between them. For the CDR3, the DNA is TGTGCCAGCAGTGTAAACAGAATAGGGGAGCTGTTTTTT. Its translation is CASSVNRIGELFF.

The chain links TRBV5-1 to TRBJ1-4; 7 nucleotides agree with TRBD1. Germline assignment: CDR1 SGHRS and CDR2 YFSETQ. J was trimmed by 4 bases and V by 4 bases; bases with no gene match: 7. The CDR3 loop spans 15 amino acids. Here the CDR3 DNA reads TGCGCCAGCAGCCGCCGGGACAGCAATAATGAAAAACTGTTTTTT. Translating gives CASSRRDSNNEKLFF.

This chain links TRBV19 with TRBJ1-3; D is unresolved. The length of the CDR3 is 16 residues. Trimming left V 1 base short and J 2 bases short, with 12 bases between. Germline V gene lookup returns CDR1 LNHDA and CDR2 SQIVND (reference sequence). The CDR3 DNA sequence: TGTGCCAGTAGTATAGTCTATGGAGAGCCTGGAAACACCATATATTTT. Translated, it gives CASSIVYGEPGNTIYF.

This chain connects TRBV6-6 to TRBJ1-2; 7 nucleotides match TRBD1. V gave up 0 bases and J gave up 0 bases; unmatched junction bases: 4. Germline CDR1 reads MNHNY; CDR2 reads SVGAGI (reference sequence). This CDR3 contains 16 residues. The CDR3 coding sequence is TGTGCCAGCAGTTACTCTTACAGGGGAGCTAACTATGGCTACACCTTC. It specifies CASSYSYRGANYGYTF.

The rearrangement uses TRBV7-2 and TRBJ1-2; the D gene is possibly TRBD1 (6 bases). The V end was cut by 3 bases, the J end by 8 bases, with 13 bases between. Per the germline V gene, CDR1 is SGHTA and CDR2 is FQGNSA. This CDR3 spans 13 amino acids. The CDR3 is CASSFDRWRGYTF. CDR3 DNA: TGTGCCAGCAGCTTCGACAGGTGGAGGGGCTACACCTTC.

CDR3 DNA: TGTGCCAGCAGTTTCGACAGAACCTGGGGGAACACTGAAGCTTTCTTT. Translating it yields CASSFDRTWGNTEAFF. The J gene is TRBJ1-1, the V gene TRBV27, with a possible D match to TRBD1 (5 bases). Germline V gene lookup returns CDR1 MNHEY and CDR2 SMNVEV (reference sequence). CDR3 length equals 16 residues. V was pared by 3 bases and J by 1 base, with 15 bases between.

The chain has TRBV14 and TRBJ1-2; no clear D gene. This CDR3 is 13 amino acids long. CDR1 and CDR2 from the germline V gene are SGHDN and FVKESK. V lost 6 bases and J lost 6, with 14 bases in between. The CDR3 coding sequence is TGTGCCAGCAGTTTATACCGGAGGGATGGCTACACCTTC. It specifies CASSLYRRDGYTF.

The chain carries TRBV5-6 and TRBJ2-2, with 8 bases aligning to TRBD1. CDR3 length: 15 amino acids. CDR1 and CDR2 from the germline V gene are SGHDT and YYEEEE. The junction had 7 bases not matched to a gene; V was cut back by 4 bases and J by 5 bases. The CDR3 DNA follows: TGTGCCAGCAGCCGATCGGACAGGGATACCGGGGAGCTGTTTTTT. Its translation: CASSRSDRDTGELFF.

The rearrangement uses TRBV3-1 (or the pseudogene TRBV3-2) and TRBJ1-4, with 7 bases that match TRBD1. The CDR3 length is 15 residues. Trimming removed 0 bases from V and 7 bases from J; junction bases left unmatched: 5. Per the germline V gene, CDR1 is LGHDT and CDR2 is YNNKEL (reference sequence). CDR3 loop: CASSQDRGISEKLFF. For the CDR3, the DNA is TGTGCCAGCAGCCAAGACAGGGGGATTAGTGAAAAACTGTTTTTT.

The chain combines TRBV6-5 with TRBJ1-5, with D possibly being TRBD1 (6 bases). This CDR3 comprises 15 residues. V lost 5 bases and J 4 bases, leaving 15 bases between the germline ends. Germline V gives CDR1 MNHEY, CDR2 SVGAGI. CDR3 in amino acids: CASSMTGRENQPQHF. The DNA for the CDR3 is TGTGCCAGCAGTATGACAGGCAGAGAAAATCAGCCCCAGCATTTT.

This chain links TRBV30 with TRBJ1-2; D is possibly TRBD1 (5 bases). The CDR3 is 13 residues long. CDR1 is GTSNPN, CDR2 SVGIG, per germline (reference sequence). The V end was cut by 1 base, the J end by 3 bases, with 9 bases between. CDR3 protein: CAWSARVDYGYTF. For the CDR3, the DNA is TGTGCCTGGAGTGCCAGGGTGGACTATGGCTACACCTTC.

CDR3 nucleotides: TGTGCCAGAAGATACCCCGGGACAGGGACTGGGGTGAAAGGGGAGCAGTACTTC. Translated: CARRYPGTGTGVKGEQYF. J is TRBJ2-7 and V is TRBV5-3; 9 bases line up with TRBD1. TRBV5-3 is designated an ORF whose function remains uncertain. The CDR3 consists of 18 residues. The V gene end was trimmed by 5 bases and the J gene end by 7 bases; junction bases not matched to a gene: 22.

The genes are TRBV27 and TRBJ1-2, with 9 bases matching TRBD1. This CDR3 region has 16 residues. CDR1 and CDR2 from the germline V gene are MNHEY and SMNVEV (reference sequence). V gave up 10 bases and J gave up 1 base; unmatched junction bases: 13. CDR3 protein: CATLPGQGPYNYGYTF. The CDR3 DNA reads as TGTGCCACTTTACCGGGACAGGGTCCCTATAACTATGGCTACACCTTC.

The rearrangement links TRBV7-2 to TRBJ2-1, with 14 bases that match TRBD2. The CDR3 runs 18 residues. J lost 2 bases, V lost 4 bases, and 7 bases had no gene match. Germline assignment: CDR1 SGHTA and CDR2 FQGNSA. The CDR3 sequence is CASSSPPGLAGAYNEQFF. As DNA, the CDR3 is TGTGCCAGCAGCTCACCACCGGGACTAGCGGGAGCCTACAATGAGCAGTTCTTC.

V is TRBV7-2 and J is TRBJ1-5, with 7 bases that match TRBD1. The CDR3 sequence is 15 residues long. CDR1 is SGHTA, CDR2 FQGNSA, per germline. Germline trimming cut 5 bases from V and 6 bases from J; bases unmatched to any gene: 10. The chain's CDR3 is CASSQGQAGGQPQHF. CDR3 nucleotide sequence: TGTGCCAGCAGCCAAGGACAGGCGGGGGGTCAGCCCCAGCATTTT.

V gene TRBV5-1 combines with J gene TRBJ2-1; 9 positions match TRBD1. CDR1 and CDR2 (germline): SGHRS, YFSETQ. CDR3 length equals 14 residues. J lost 7 bases, V lost 6 bases, and 8 bases had no gene match. In DNA form, the CDR3 reads TGCGCCAGCATTGGAACAGGGGGCGAAAATGAGCAGTTCTTC. It is translated as CASIGTGGENEQFF.

The rearrangement joins TRBV5-1 to TRBJ2-2; the match to TRBD2 covers 12 bases. The germline V gene encodes CDR1 SGHRS and CDR2 YFSETQ. The CDR3 covers 16 residues. V was clipped by 3 bases and J by 5 bases; unmatched bases: 5. The CDR3 DNA reads TGCGCCAGCAGCTCACTGACTAGCGGGAGTACCGGGGAGCTGTTTTTT. Protein: CASSSLTSGSTGELFF.

This chain connects TRBV30 to TRBJ2-5, with a tentative D call TRBD2 (6 bases). The V and J ends lost 0 bases and 7 bases respectively, with 9 bases between them. Germline V gives CDR1 GTSNPN, CDR2 SVGIG (reference sequence). There are 12 residues in the CDR3. The DNA for the CDR3 is TGTGCCTGGAGTGTAGGGACTGGGACCCAGTACTTC. This codes for CAWSVGTGTQYF.

The rearrangement joins TRBV6-6 to TRBJ1-2, with TRBD1 identical over 7 bases. CDR1 MNHNY and CDR2 SVGAGI come from the germline V gene (reference sequence). CDR3 size: 13 residues. Trimming took 3 bases from V and 4 from J; bases not matched to a gene: 2. The CDR3 DNA reads as TGTGCCAGCAGTTATCGACAGGGCTATGGCTACACCTTC. Translated, it gives CASSYRQGYGYTF.

The J gene is TRBJ2-5, the V gene TRBV3-1 (or the pseudogene TRBV3-2), with 12 bases that match TRBD2. CDR3 size: 15 residues. Germline values: CDR1 LGHDT, CDR2 YNNKEL (reference sequence). The trim removed 5 bases at V and 3 bases at J, leaving 4 bases unmatched. The CDR3 reads CASSSGLAGKETQYF. The CDR3 DNA follows: TGTGCCAGCAGCTCAGGACTAGCGGGAAAAGAGACCCAGTACTTC.

The rearrangement links TRBV28 to TRBJ1-4; no clear D gene. Trimming pared 5 bases from V and 7 bases from J, leaving 20 bases between. Looked up from germline, CDR1 is MDHEN and CDR2 is SYDVKM. The CDR3 runs 16 residues. Written as DNA, the CDR3 is TGTGCCAGCAGTCTAGAGGGATCGACTGATAGTGAAAAACTGTTTTTT. The encoded protein is CASSLEGSTDSEKLFF.

This clone turned up a few times. V usage is TRBV2 and J usage is TRBJ2-1, with 10 bases lining up with TRBD2. The V segment lost 4 bases and the J segment 7 bases; nucleotides outside the gene matches: 7. Germline-derived CDR1 and CDR2 are SNHLY and FYNNEI. The CDR3 consists of 15 residues. CDR3 sequence (DNA): TGTGCCAGCAGTGGGGCTAGCGGGAGCTGGAATGAGCAGTTCTTC. The encoded protein is CASSGASGSWNEQFF. Filled out from reference TRBV2 and TRBJ2-1, the complete variable domain reads EPEVTQTPSHQVTQMGQEVILRCVPISNHLYFYWYRQILGQKVEFLVSFYNNEISEKSEIFDDQFSVERPDGSNFTLKIRSTKLEDSAMYFCASSGASGSWNEQFFGPGTRLTVL.

The chain combines TRBV5-4 with TRBJ2-3; 9 nucleotides agree with TRBD2. Germline V gene sequence: CDR1 SGHNT, CDR2 YYREEE (reference sequence). The CDR3 consists of 16 residues. The ends lost 0 bases at V and 2 bases at J; junction bases unmatched: 4. This CDR3 reads CASSLDGTSYTDTQYF. DNA for the CDR3: TGTGCCAGCAGCTTGGACGGGACTAGCTACACAGATACGCAGTATTTT. Complete variable domain (other parts from reference TRBV5-4 and TRBJ2-3): ETGVTQSPTHLIKTRGQQVTLRCSSQSGHNTVSWYQQALGQGPQFIFQYYREEENGRGNFPPRFSGLQFPNYSSELNVNALELDDSALYLCASSLDGTSYTDTQYFGPGTRLTVL.